Shown below are 3 T cell receptor beta chains from a single sample sequenced in a study of cytotoxic CD8 clonotypes in ibrutinib-treated CLL. The method was immunoSEQ multiplex PCR; TCRdb's version includes in-frame clones alone and lacks a portion of them. The table has more than 300,000 clones, more than 65% seen once. The input for sequencing was PBMCs, taken before ibrutinib treatment. These receptors all stem from a human donor with chronic lymphocytic leukemia.

In DNA, the CDR3 is TGTGCCAGCAGCCCAAGCGGGCTAGCGGGAGGCGATACGCAGTATTTT. Translated: CASSPSGLAGGDTQYF. The rearrangement joins TRBV9 to TRBJ2-3, with TRBD2 identical over 11 bases. Per the germline V gene, CDR1 is SGDLS and CDR2 is YYNGEE. Trimming cost V 4 bases and J 6 bases; bases outside gene matches: 10. The CDR3 consists of 16 residues.

A few counts support this clone. The chain employs TRBV5-1 and TRBJ2-3, with 15 bases lining up with TRBD2. V lost 7 bases to trimming and J lost 4 bases; unmatched junction nucleotides: 4. The CDR3 is made up of 15 amino acids. CDR1 SGHRS and CDR2 YFSETQ come from the germline V gene. The DNA of the CDR3 is TGCGCCAGCGGCGGGACTAGCGGGAGGTCAGATACGCAGTATTTT. Translation: CASGGTSGRSDTQYF.

This sequence joins TRBV29-1 and TRBJ2-5; TRBD2 matches 15 bases. In germline, CDR1 is SQVTM, CDR2 ANQGSEA. With 6 bases clipped from V and 4 bases from J, the junction kept 3 bases outside the gene matches. The CDR3 has 14 residues. DNA of the CDR3: TGCAGCGTCCTGGGACTAGCGGGAGGAGAGACCCAGTACTTC. Encoded protein: CSVLGLAGGETQYF.